One and the same sample provided the 27 T cell receptor beta chains below, sequenced in a study of vaccination and CD4 T cells after COVID-19. No antigen has been identified for these receptors. The Oncomine TCR Beta short-read assay generated sequence data from the DNA of cultured CD4+ T cells. MiXCR, run by TCRdb on the PCR reads, gives a single entry per CDR3 protein. The repertoire holds a few thousand distinct CDR3 sequences, roughly two thirds seen once, with roughly 30% in the top ten. Treatment reported: approximately 9-day PBMC culture with coronavirus spike peptide pools or control peptides (ViraFEST assay). Sequencing was done on a sample of CD4+ T cells from blood, cultured in vitro. Receptors were obtained from a human donor who had recovered from COVID-19.

The CDR3 reads CASSFISNQPQHF. Written as DNA, the CDR3 is TGTGCCAGCAGCTTTATCAGCAATCAGCCCCAGCATTTT. J is TRBJ1-5 and V is TRBV5-8; D is ambiguous. CDR3 length: 13 amino acids. CDR1 is SGHTS, CDR2 YDEGEE, per germline. The V gene lost 2 bases and the J gene lost 1 base, with 4 bases spanning the gap.

The chain combines TRBV10-3 with TRBJ1-2; D is possibly TRBD1 (6 bases). With 0 bases removed from V and 8 bases from J, the gap between germline ends came to 22 bases. Germline CDR1 and CDR2: ENHRY and SYGVKD. The CDR3 is 17 amino acids. CDR3 bases: TGTGCCATCAGTGAGTCGGGAACAGGGAAACAGGATAGGGGCTACACCTTC. This gives the protein CAISESGTGKQDRGYTF.

This sequence joins TRBV19 and TRBJ1-2; D is undetermined. Trimming took 6 bases from V and 6 from J, leaving 17 bases between them. The CDR3 runs 14 residues. Germline values: CDR1 LNHDA, CDR2 SQIVND (reference sequence). The CDR3 protein is CASRAVTRADGYTF. For the CDR3, the DNA is TGTGCCAGTAGGGCCGTGACTAGGGCGGATGGCTACACCTTC.

The sample holds a few counts of this clonotype. The chain recombines TRBV7-9 with TRBJ1-2; no definite D call. The ends were cut back, 0 bases at V and 6 bases at J, with 14 bases in the middle. Germline CDR1 reads SEHNR; CDR2 reads FQNEAQ (reference sequence). This CDR3 comprises 15 residues. The CDR3 sequence is CASSLAGWRANGYTF. Written as DNA, the CDR3 is TGTGCCAGCAGCTTAGCCGGGTGGAGGGCGAATGGCTACACCTTC.

This rearrangement joins TRBV7-9 to TRBJ1-6; 9 bases are shared with TRBD1. CDR3 size: 16 residues. Germline CDR1 and CDR2: SEHNR and FQNEAQ (reference sequence). V shed 0 bases and J 6 bases; nucleotides not matched to a gene: 3. The CDR3 protein is CASSLALTGGNSPLHF. The CDR3 DNA sequence: TGTGCCAGCAGCTTAGCGTTGACAGGGGGTAATTCACCCCTCCACTTT.

This clonotype occurred a few times. The chain has TRBV10-3 and TRBJ1-2, with D uncertain. Trimming pared 5 bases from V and 4 bases from J, leaving 11 bases between. Germline V gives CDR1 ENHRY, CDR2 SYGVKD. The CDR3 is made up of 13 amino acids. This CDR3 reads CAISNGMFYGYTF. CDR3 sequence (DNA): TGTGCCATCAGTAACGGGATGTTCTATGGCTACACCTTC.

A few counts support this clonotype. The junction does not match germline at one end; this may be a read error. The rearrangement links TRBV7-2 to TRBJ1-2; TRBD1 aligns across 8 bases. This CDR3 spans 15 amino acids. Germline CDR1 SGHTA, CDR2 FQGNSA. The CDR3 protein is CASSIAGTGLYGYTF. CDR3 in DNA: TGTGCCAGCAGCATAGCCGGGACAGGCCTCTATGGCTACACCTTC.

This sequence joins TRBV20-1 and TRBJ1-1; D gene uncertain. CDR1 and CDR2 from the germline V gene are DFQATT and SNEGSKA (reference sequence). CDR3 size: 12 residues. V dropped 3 bases and J dropped 3 bases, with 8 bases sitting between them. The CDR3 is CSASAGYTEAFF. DNA of the CDR3: TGCAGTGCTAGCGCAGGCTACACTGAAGCTTTCTTT.

The gene calls are TRBV7-2 and TRBJ1-1; maybe TRBD1 (6 bases). CDR1 is SGHTA and CDR2 is FQGNSA in the germline V gene. Trimming took 1 base from V and 5 from J, leaving 14 bases between them. The CDR3 is made up of 15 amino acids. CDR3 sequence (DNA): TGTGCCAGCAGCTTAGTGTCAGGGGAGATGACTGAAGCTTTCTTT. This encodes CASSLVSGEMTEAFF.

V gene TRBV5-6 combines with J gene TRBJ1-2, with TRBD1 matching 7 bases. Per the germline V gene, CDR1 is SGHDT and CDR2 is YYEEEE. The CDR3 contains 15 residues. J lost 4 bases, V lost 3 bases, and 9 bases had no gene match. CDR3 DNA sequence: TGTGCCAGCAGCTCGTTGACAGGGTCGGGCTATGGCTACACCTTC. It encodes CASSSLTGSGYGYTF.

The CDR3 DNA follows: TGCAGTGCCAATTCCCCAGGGGGCGGCACTGAAGCTTTCTTT. Amino acids: CSANSPGGGTEAFF. The chain couples TRBV20-1 to TRBJ1-1, with TRBD1 matching 8 bases. After removal of 6 bases from V and 4 bases from J, the junction contained 10 bases not matched to a gene. Germline V gene lookup returns CDR1 DFQATT and CDR2 SNEGSKA (reference sequence). CDR3 size: 14 residues.

This chain links TRBV10-1 with TRBJ1-2; TRBD1 might be the D (6 bases). V was clipped by 9 bases and J by 8 bases, with 22 bases between them. This CDR3 has 14 amino acids. The germline V gene encodes CDR1 WNHNN and CDR2 SYGVQD (reference sequence). As DNA, the CDR3 is TGCGCCAGAATCCGTGCGGGGGGCAGTAACGGCTACACCTTC. Translated: CARIRAGGSNGYTF.

The chain links TRBV27 to TRBJ1-1; 8 bases line up with TRBD1. CDR1 is MNHEY, CDR2 SMNVEV, per germline (reference sequence). The CDR3 spans 14 residues. V lost 6 bases and J lost 1; bases outside the gene matches: 4. Written as DNA, the CDR3 is TGTGCCAGCAGCAACAGGGGGGCGAACACTGAAGCTTTCTTT. Protein sequence: CASSNRGANTEAFF.

This clonotype was detected only a few times. The V gene is TRBV7-8, the J gene TRBJ1-1, with D possibly matching TRBD1 (5 bases). Germline V gene sequence: CDR1 SGHVS, CDR2 FQNEAQ. V was shortened by 5 bases and J by 7 bases, with 11 bases between the two germline ends. The CDR3 is made up of 12 amino acids. The CDR3 spells CASSRDFLEAFF. DNA for the CDR3: TGTGCCAGCAGCCGGGACTTCCTTGAAGCTTTCTTT.

V gene TRBV20-1 combines with J gene TRBJ1-1; D uncertain. V lost 0 bases, J lost 7 bases, and 9 bases lay in between. CDR3 size: 12 residues. Germline V CDR1 and CDR2: DFQATT, SNEGSKA (reference sequence). CDR3 amino acids: CSAREGSLEAFF. CDR3 sequence (DNA): TGCAGTGCTAGAGAGGGGTCTCTTGAAGCTTTCTTT.

This clonotype was found once. The chain links TRBV6-2 or TRBV6-3 to TRBJ1-5; D gene ambiguous. The CDR3 totals 12 residues. V was pared by 3 bases and J by 6 bases, with 6 bases between. Per the germline V gene, CDR1 is MNHEY and CDR2 is SVGEGT. For the CDR3, the DNA is TGTGCCAGCAGTTATGGAGGTCAGCCCCAGCATTTT. It encodes CASSYGGQPQHF.

This clonotype was detected once. The chain combines TRBV11-3 with TRBJ1-1; no clear D. Germline lookup yields CDR1 SGHNT and CDR2 YENEEA. The CDR3 spans 13 residues. Trimming removed 8 bases at V and 7 bases at J, with 17 bases between. The CDR3 DNA follows: TGTGCCAGCGGCCATTCGGGTCGGGTTGAAGCTTTCTTT. Its protein is CASGHSGRVEAFF. Drawing the rest from reference TRBV11-3 and TRBJ1-1, the complete variable domain is EAGVVQSPRYKIIEKKQPVAFWCNPISGHNTLYWYLQNLGQGPELLIRYENEEAVDDSQLPKDRFSAERLKGVDSTLKIQPAELGDSAVYLCASGHSGRVEAFFGQGTRLTVV.

The chain has TRBV6-5 and TRBJ1-2; unclear D gene. The CDR3 consists of 15 residues. Trimming pared 0 bases from V and 5 bases from J, leaving 13 bases between. Germline CDR1 reads MNHEY; CDR2 reads SVGAGI. The CDR3 DNA sequence: TGTGCCAGCAGTTACTCTACCTGGCCACCTTATGGCTACACCTTC. Encoded protein: CASSYSTWPPYGYTF.

V usage is TRBV15 and J usage is TRBJ2-5; 11 nucleotides line up with TRBD1. The CDR3 is 17 amino acids. Germline V gene data show CDR1 as LNHNV and CDR2 as YYDKDF (reference sequence). The V and J ends lost 2 bases and 4 bases, in that order; junction bases with no gene match: 9. CDR3 protein: CATSRPGTGGGGETQYF. The DNA for the CDR3 is TGTGCCACCAGCAGACCAGGGACAGGGGGTGGGGGAGAGACCCAGTACTTC. Combining the CDR3 with reference TRBV15 and TRBJ2-5 gives the whole variable domain DAMVIQNPRYQVTQFGKPVTLSCSQTLNHNVMYWYQQKSSQAPKLLFHYYDKDFNNEADTPDNFQSRRPNTSFCFLDIRSPGLGDTAMYLCATSRPGTGGGGETQYFGPGTRLLVL.

The V and J genes are TRBV2 and TRBJ1-1; 7 positions match TRBD1. With 3 bases clipped from V and 3 bases from J, the junction kept 7 bases outside the gene matches. Germline lookup yields CDR1 SNHLY and CDR2 FYNNEI. This CDR3 contains 15 residues. Here the CDR3 reads CASSDLGGAYTEAFF. Written as DNA, the CDR3 is TGTGCCAGCAGTGATTTAGGGGGCGCGTACACTGAAGCTTTCTTT.

This clonotype is classed as medium-sized. This chain connects TRBV10-3 to TRBJ1-5; D remains ambiguous. The germline CDR1 and CDR2 sequences are ENHRY and SYGVKD. CDR3 size: 13 residues. V shed 2 bases and J shed 1 base, with 3 bases lying between them. The CDR3 region has the DNA TGTGCCATCAGTGAGGACAGCAATCAGCCCCAGCATTTT. Its translation is CAISEDSNQPQHF.

The chain joins TRBV19 to TRBJ1-6; 8 nucleotides agree with TRBD1. This CDR3 region has 12 residues. V was clipped by 9 bases and J by 10 bases; unmatched bases: 5. Germline loops: CDR1 LNHDA, CDR2 SQIVND (reference sequence). As DNA, the CDR3 is TGTGCCAGCAGGGGGCTCGGCTCACCCCTCCACTTT. Protein: CASRGLGSPLHF.

The chain joins TRBV20-1 to TRBJ1-5, with D possibly matching TRBD1 (5 bases). Trimming removed 2 bases at V and 2 bases at J, with 10 bases between. The CDR3 has 14 amino acids. CDR1 is DFQATT and CDR2 is SNEGSKA in the germline V gene (reference sequence). CDR3: CSARRGSGNQPQHF. The CDR3 region has the DNA TGCAGTGCTAGACGGGGGTCTGGCAATCAGCCCCAGCATTTT.

This clonotype is judged large. The J gene is TRBJ1-2, the V gene TRBV28, with D possibly TRBD1 on 5 matching bases. V was shortened by 7 bases and J by 4 bases, with 13 bases between the two germline ends. Germline V gene data show CDR1 as MDHEN and CDR2 as SYDVKM. This CDR3 region has 13 residues. CDR3 bases: TGTGCCAGCAATGGGGGAGGGATCTATGGCTACACCTTC. Its protein is CASNGGGIYGYTF.

This chain joins TRBV29-1 and TRBJ2-7, with D possibly matching TRBD2 (6 bases). The CDR3 has 14 amino acids. V lost 6 bases and J lost 2, with 17 bases in between. Germline-derived CDR1 and CDR2 are SQVTM and ANQGSEA. The CDR3 is CSVSPLTGAYEQYF. In DNA, the CDR3 is TGCAGCGTGTCCCCTTTAACGGGAGCCTACGAGCAGTACTTC.

This rearrangement joins TRBV20-1 to TRBJ1-2; TRBD1 matches at 7 bases. Trimming removed 4 bases from V and 3 bases from J; junction bases left unmatched: 2. Germline CDR1 and CDR2: DFQATT and SNEGSKA (reference sequence). This CDR3 has 12 amino acids. The CDR3 reads CSATGTDYGYTF. The CDR3 region has the DNA TGCAGTGCTACGGGGACAGACTATGGCTACACCTTC.

The chain carries TRBV7-2 and TRBJ1-6, with D unresolved. CDR3 length equals 14 residues. The ends were cut back, 2 bases at V and 5 bases at J, with 7 bases in the middle. Germline V gene lookup returns CDR1 SGHTA and CDR2 FQGNSA. In nucleotides, the CDR3 is TGTGCCAGCAGCTTAATGCCCGATAATTCACCCCTCCACTTT. It yields the protein CASSLMPDNSPLHF.